These 13 T cell receptor beta chains were sequenced from one sample in a study of tissue T cells after allogeneic stem cell transplantation. The time point denotes: mouse harvest day 7 after allogeneic transplant. Mouse grafts combined 10^7 T-cell-depleted bone marrow cells with 10^6 splenic CD5+ T cells. Only in-frame clones appear in the TCRdb table, and some are missing; sequencing was by immunoSEQ multiplex PCR. The data show more than 10,000 clones, around two fifths seen once. Sequencing used skin. Receptors originate from a female BALB/c mouse given C57BL/6 T cells with graft-versus-host disease after an allogeneic hematopoietic cell transplant.

The sample holds a few counts of this clone. Germline and genes: mouse. From the germline J gene comes the end of the CDR3, since the read stops 1 residue before it. J is TRBJ2-7 and V is TRBV4; 10 bases agree with TRBD2. Germline CDR1 LGHDT, CDR2 YNNKQL (reference sequence). The CDR3 contains 14 residues. Losses at the gene ends were 6 bases for V and 1 base for J; bases not matched to a gene: 3. This chain's CDR3 is CASSRTGGSYEQYF. CDR3 bases read: TGTGCCAGCAGTCGGACTGGGGGATCCTATGAACAGTAC.

This clone has just one count. All gene names here are mouse names. The sequenced fragment ends 1 residue before the CDR3 boundary, so the rest is inferred from the germline J gene. The chain recombines TRBV15 with TRBJ2-3, with D perhaps matching TRBD1 or TRBD2 (5 bases each). The CDR3 runs 12 residues. CDR1 and CDR2 from the germline V gene are SGHND and FRSKSL. Trimming stripped 6 bases from V and 5 bases from J, with 9 bases between. CDR3 DNA, as far as it was read: TGTGCCAGCAGCTCCGGGGGAGAAACGCTGTAT. Translation gives CASSSGGETLY. The complete CDR3 sequence is CASSSGGETLYF.

This clone is labeled as medium-sized (0.01 to 0.1%). Germline and genes: mouse. The read ends 1 residue before the CDR3 terminus; that terminus is restored from the germline J gene. This sequence joins TRBV26 and TRBJ2-1; the match to TRBD2 covers 9 bases. The ends lost 3 bases at V and 6 bases at J; junction bases unmatched: 6. This CDR3 is built from 15 residues. CDR1 is KGHPV, CDR2 FQNQEV, per germline (reference sequence). The CDR3 loop reads CASSLGLGGIAEQFF. The sequenced part of the CDR3 DNA is TGTGCCAGCAGTCTCGGGCTGGGGGGGATTGCTGAGCAGTTC.

As for this clone: Gene names are mouse gene names. The CDR3 end is not reached by the read, which stops 1 residue before it; the germline J gene fills it in. The V and J genes are TRBV26 and TRBJ1-6; tentatively, D is TRBD1 (5 bases). TRBJ1-6 is placed among ORFs of uncertain function. Germline V gene lookup returns CDR1 KGHPV and CDR2 FQNQEV (reference sequence). This CDR3 spans 13 amino acids. V gave up 4 bases and J gave up 6 bases, with 7 bases separating them. The CDR3 here is CASSQGRNSPLYF. CDR3 DNA (partial): TGTGCCAGCAGTCAGGGGCGTAATTCGCCCCTCTAC.

The sample holds a few counts of this clone. Germline and genes here are mouse. The read ends 1 residue shy of where the CDR3 ends; the end is completed using the germline J gene. The V gene is TRBV26, the J gene TRBJ2-5; D ambiguous. This CDR3 has 13 residues. Trimming shortened V by 3 bases and J by 2 bases, and 6 bases separated the two germline ends. Germline V lookup: CDR1 KGHPV, CDR2 FQNQEV (reference sequence). CDR3 amino acids: CASSLQIQDTQYF. The covered CDR3 bases are TGTGCCAGCAGTCTTCAGATCCAAGACACCCAGTAC.

As regards this clone: The genes and germline here are from mouse. The read ends 1 residue before the CDR3 terminus; that terminus is restored from the germline J gene. The sample carries other DNA sequences with the same CDR3. The gene calls are TRBV26 and TRBJ2-3; D call uncertain. Germline V gene sequence: CDR1 KGHPV, CDR2 FQNQEV (reference sequence). V lost 3 bases to trimming and J lost 0 bases, with 7 bases between them. This CDR3 has 14 amino acids. The sequenced part of the CDR3 DNA is TGTGCCAGCAGTCTTCAGACTAGTGCAGAAACGCTGTAT. It is translated as CASSLQTSAETLY. The whole CDR3 is CASSLQTSAETLYF.

Points on this clone: These gene names are mouse names. The read stops 1 residue short of the end of the CDR3; the missing end is completed from the germline J gene. The chain joins TRBV13-2 to TRBJ2-4; a possible D gene is TRBD1 (6 bases). Germline V gives CDR1 NNHNN, CDR2 SYGAGS (reference sequence). V was trimmed by 3 bases and J by 4 bases, leaving 9 bases between them. There are 13 residues in the CDR3. Partial CDR3 DNA: TGTGCCAGCGGTGGACAGGAGGAAAACACCTTGTAC. Amino acid sequence: CASGGQEENTLY. Given in full, the CDR3 is CASGGQEENTLYF.

This clone has a handful of counts. Gene names denote mouse genes. With the read ending 1 residue before the CDR3 end, the germline J gene is used to fill in that end. The chain has TRBV26 and TRBJ2-7; tentative D call: TRBD1 (6 bases). Germline V gene data show CDR1 as KGHPV and CDR2 as FQNQEV (reference sequence). The CDR3 spans 11 residues. The V gene lost 3 bases and the J gene lost 7 bases, with 7 bases spanning the gap. The CDR3 is CASSLGTEQYF. The covered CDR3 bases are TGTGCCAGCAGTCTCGGGACAGAACAGTAC.

This clone was found a few times. Genes and germline are mouse. The CDR3 is cut off 1 residue early in the read; its end comes from the germline J gene. V usage is TRBV3 and J usage is TRBJ2-1; TRBD2 agrees at 8 bases. V gave up 6 bases and J gave up 3 bases; unmatched junction bases: 1. This CDR3 has 13 residues. CDR1 and CDR2 (germline): SNHLY, FYNGKV (reference sequence). Partial CDR3 DNA: TGTGCCAGCAGAGACTGGGGCTATGCTGAGCAGTTC. This gives the protein CASRDWGYAEQF. The entire CDR3 protein is CASRDWGYAEQFF. Drawing the rest from reference TRBV3 and TRBJ2-1, the complete variable domain is GPKVLQIPSHQIIDMGQMVTLNCDPVSNHLYFYWYKQILGQQMEFLVNFYNGKVMEKSKLFKDQFSVERPDGSYFTLKIQPTALEDSAVYFCASRDWGYAEQFFGPGTRLTVL.

This clone appeared a few times. Mouse gene names and germline throughout. The read ends 1 residue before the CDR3 terminus; that terminus is restored from the germline J gene. V and J are TRBV17 and TRBJ2-7; D is ambiguous. The CDR3 sequence is 11 residues long. Germline V gene data show CDR1 as MNHDT and CDR2 as YYDKIL. Trimming took off 4 bases at V and 3 bases at J, with 4 bases between the two ends. The part of the CDR3 DNA that was read is TGTGCTAGCAGTACCAACTATGAACAGTAC. Its translation is CASSTNYEQY. The complete CDR3 reads CASSTNYEQYF.

A note on this clone: The listed genes are named as in mouse. The observed sequence ends 1 residue before the CDR3 terminus, with the missing tail filled in from the germline J gene. The rearrangement joins TRBV3 to TRBJ1-3, with no clear D. There are 13 residues in the CDR3. Germline V gene lookup returns CDR1 SNHLY and CDR2 FYNGKV (reference sequence). V was shortened by 1 base and J by 4 bases, with 5 bases between the two germline ends. The covered CDR3 bases are TGTGCCAGCAGCTTAGGGGGAGGAAATACGCTCTAT. As protein: CASSLGGGNTLY. The full CDR3 protein reads CASSLGGGNTLYF.

Concerning this clone itself: Gene names refer to mouse genes. The missing CDR3 end, 1 residue past where the read stops, is filled in from the germline J gene. V usage is TRBV12-1 and J usage is TRBJ2-7, with 12 bases lining up with TRBD1. The germline gives CDR1 SGHSN, CDR2 HYEKVE. Trimming took 3 bases from V and 6 from J; bases not matched to a gene: 5. The CDR3 has 14 residues. This CDR3 reads CASSSGTGGFEQYF. CDR3 DNA, as far as it was read: TGTGCCAGCTCTTCCGGGACAGGGGGCTTTGAACAGTAC.

Concerning this clone itself: Gene names denote mouse genes. The read finishes 1 residue shy of the CDR3 end, and the germline J gene is used to complete it. The rearrangement joins TRBV3 to TRBJ1-1; D gene unclear. V was clipped by 1 base and J by 1 base, with 4 bases between them. The germline gives CDR1 SNHLY, CDR2 FYNGKV (reference sequence). The CDR3 spans 13 residues. The covered CDR3 bases are TGTGCCAGCAGCTTAGATGGAAACACAGAAGTCTTC. It encodes CASSLDGNTEVF. The complete CDR3 sequence is CASSLDGNTEVFF. The whole variable domain, remainder taken from reference TRBV3 and TRBJ1-1, is GPKVLQIPSHQIIDMGQMVTLNCDPVSNHLYFYWYKQILGQQMEFLVNFYNGKVMEKSKLFKDQFSVERPDGSYFTLKIQPTALEDSAVYFCASSLDGNTEVFFGKGTRLTVV.